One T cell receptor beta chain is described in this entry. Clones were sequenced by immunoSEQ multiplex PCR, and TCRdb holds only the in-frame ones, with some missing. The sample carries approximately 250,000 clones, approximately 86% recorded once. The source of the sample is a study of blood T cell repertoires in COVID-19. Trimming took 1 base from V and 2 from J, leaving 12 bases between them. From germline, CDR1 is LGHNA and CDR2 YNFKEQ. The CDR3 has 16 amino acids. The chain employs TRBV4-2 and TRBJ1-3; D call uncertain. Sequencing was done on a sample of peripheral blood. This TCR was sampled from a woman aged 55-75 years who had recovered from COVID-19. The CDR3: CASSQVISEAGNTIYF. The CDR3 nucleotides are TGTGCCAGCAGCCAAGTGATTTCTGAGGCTGGAAACACCATATATTTT.